These T cell receptor beta chains were read from a single sample in a study of blood T cell repertoires in COVID-19. Only in-frame clones appear in the TCRdb table, and some are missing; sequencing was by immunoSEQ multiplex PCR. The table includes roughly 670,000 clones, over 80% detected once. Sequencing was carried out using peripheral blood. The receptors here all came from a woman aged 18-29 years with acute or convalescent COVID-19. CDR3s include the opening cysteine and the closing phenylalanine or tryptophan. The order of the fields is J gene, V gene, D gene, clone size, CDR3 DNA, CDR3 protein. A D gene is named only where the DNA matches it firmly. Expanded clones are given a class, and other clones once, few, many or no size at all.

TRBJ2-3 | TRBV6-4 | TRBD2 | . | TGTGCCAGCAGTGACTCTGCGGGGGGGCACGATACGCAGTATTTT | CASSDSAGGHDTQYF
TRBJ1-3 | TRBV3-1/TRBV3-2 | . | . | TGTGCCAGCAGCCAAGCCGCAGGGGCTGGAAACACCATATATTTT | CASSQAAGAGNTIYF
TRBJ2-7 | TRBV28 | . | . | TGTGCCAGCAGTTTCCCTGGACAGACCGAGCAGTACTTC | CASSFPGQTEQYF
TRBJ2-7 | TRBV6-5 | . | . | TGTGCCAGCAGCTACCCTCAGGCTGAGCAGTACTTC | CASSYPQAEQYF
TRBJ1-2 | TRBV5-1 | TRBD1 | . | TGCGCCAGCCATAGCGGGACAGGGGGCCTGAGGGACTATGGCTACACCTTC | CASHSGTGGLRDYGYTF
TRBJ2-2 | TRBV9 | TRBD2 | . | TGTGCCAGCAGCGTTAGCGGGGGGGGAGAAACCGGGGAGCTGTTTTTT | CASSVSGGGETGELFF
TRBJ1-2 | TRBV2 | . | . | TGTGCCAGCAGTGAACCGTGGGAGGGCCCTATCTATGGCTACACCTTC | CASSEPWEGPIYGYTF
TRBJ1-1 | TRBV12-3/TRBV12-4 | . | . | TGTGCCAGCAGAGACAGTGAAGGGACTGAAGCTTTCTTT | CASRDSEGTEAFF
TRBJ2-7 | TRBV5-1 | TRBD1 | . | TGCGCCAGCAGCTTGGGAATGAGGGGGCTACTATCCTACGAGCAGTACTTC | CASSLGMRGLLSYEQYF
TRBJ2-7 | TRBV4-1 | TRBD2 | few | TGCGCCAGCAGCCAAGATCGCATAGCGGGCGAGCAGTACTTC | CASSQDRIAGEQYF
TRBJ1-2 | TRBV7-3 | . | . | TGTGCCAGCAGCCTAGTAGGGGGTAACTATGGCTACACCTTC | CASSLVGGNYGYTF
TRBJ2-3 | TRBV9 | TRBD2 | once | TGTGCCAGCAGCGTAGAGTCTAGCGGGGGGATAAAGCATACGCAGTATTTT | CASSVESSGGIKHTQYF
TRBJ1-5 | TRBV30 | . | . | TGTGCCTGGGCCGACGGCGGCCGTCAGCCCCAGCATTTT | CAWADGGRQPQHF
TRBJ2-7 | TRBV19 | . | few | TGTGCCAGTAGTATAGGACTATCCTACGAGCAGTACTTC | CASSIGLSYEQYF
TRBJ1-1 | TRBV6-5 | . | . | TGTGCCAGCAGGCCGGGACACACGAAATCCCCGCCCGCTTTCTTT | CASRPGHTKSPPAFF
TRBJ1-6 | TRBV9 | . | . | TGTGCCAGCAGCGTAGCTCCGGTTTCTAGGCAGAATTCACCCCTCCACTTT | CASSVAPVSRQNSPLHF
TRBJ1-5 | TRBV11-2 | . | . | TGTGCCAGCAGCTTAGGTGATACTAATCAGCCCCAGCATTTT | CASSLGDTNQPQHF
TRBJ1-1 | TRBV5-7 | . | . | TGTGCCAGCAGCTTGGCCGCGGAGAACACTGAAGCTTTCTTT | CASSLAAENTEAFF
TRBJ1-1 | TRBV5-4 | TRBD1 | . | TGTGTCGCGACAGGGCCGACTGAAGCTTTCTTT | CVATGPTEAFF
TRBJ2-1 | TRBV7-9 | . | . | TGTGCCAGCAGCCGCCGGACAGAAGGATACAATGAGCAGTTCTTC | CASSRRTEGYNEQFF
TRBJ1-1 | TRBV6-4 | . | . | TGTGCCAACCCCCGGGGGGGCGGAACTGAAGCTTTCTTT | CANPRGGGTEAFF
TRBJ2-5 | TRBV6-5 | TRBD1 | . | TGTGCCAGCAGTTATTCGCAGACAGGGGCCGAGACCCAGTACTTC | CASSYSQTGAETQYF
TRBJ1-5 | TRBV7-9 | TRBD1 | . | TGTGCCAGCAGCCGGACAGGGCATCAGCCCCAGCATTTT | CASSRTGHQPQHF
TRBJ1-6 | TRBV6-5 | . | . | TGTGCCAGCAGCCGGTCCGCAAGTCATTCACCCCTCCACTTT | CASSRSASHSPLHF
TRBJ2-1 | TRBV28 | . | once | TGTGCCAGCAGCTCATCAATCCCCGCGCGTCCGTTCTTC | CASSSSIPARPFF
TRBJ1-2 | TRBV6-5 | TRBD1 | . | TGTGCCAGCAGTCTACAGGGGGCGGGCGGCTACACCTTC | CASSLQGAGGYTF
TRBJ2-1 | TRBV4-1 | TRBD2 | . | TGCGCCAGCAGCCAGGACAGCGGGGGGCTGAGCTCCTACAATGAGCAGTTCTTC | CASSQDSGGLSSYNEQFF